This T cell receptor beta chain was identified in a study of T cell repertoires in cytomegalovirus infection. Study summary: Carrying CMV and the relevant HLA type showed in public TCR beta signatures.

TCRdb analysed the reads with MiXCR anew, one entry per CDR3 protein. The table lists 250,000 to 300,000 distinct CDR3 sequences, about an eighth of them singletons. Germline-derived CDR1 and CDR2 are MNHNY and SVGAGI (reference sequence). Trimming removed 7 bases from V and 0 bases from J; junction bases left unmatched: 14. The CDR3 length is 18 residues. Study outcomes and limitations: Ex vivo responses were dominated by HLA-C-restricted CMV-specific TCR beta clonotypes. The study identified carriers of CMV plus the relevant HLA from cumulative public TCR beta family frequency.

Of note for this clonotype: Its cognate antigen is unknown.

The sequencing sample was made of PBMCs. This chain links TRBV6-6 with TRBJ2-1; TRBD2 aligns across 8 bases. The TCR originated in a human donor in good health (CMV status not recorded). Some clones in this sample may be carry-over from other donors' samples. For the CDR3, the DNA is TGTGCCAGCACCCCGGGAGGGCCCATCACTAGCTCCTACAATGAGCAGTTCTTC. This codes for CASTPGGPITSSYNEQFF.